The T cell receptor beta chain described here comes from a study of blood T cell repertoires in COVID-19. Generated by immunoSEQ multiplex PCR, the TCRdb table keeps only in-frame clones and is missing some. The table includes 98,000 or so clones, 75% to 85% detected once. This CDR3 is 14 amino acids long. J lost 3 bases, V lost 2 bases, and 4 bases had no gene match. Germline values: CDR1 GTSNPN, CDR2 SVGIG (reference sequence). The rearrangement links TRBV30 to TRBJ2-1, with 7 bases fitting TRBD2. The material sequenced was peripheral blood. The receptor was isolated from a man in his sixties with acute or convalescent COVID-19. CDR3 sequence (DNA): TGTGCCTGGAGTTCGAGCGGGATCTACAATGAGCAGTTCTTC. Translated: CAWSSSGIYNEQFF.